This TCR beta chain was sequenced during a study of T cell responses to AZD1222 COVID-19 vaccine. Here immunoSEQ multiplex PCR was the method, and the copy in TCRdb shows in-frame clones only, minus some. The sample carries about 93,000 clones, over 75% recorded once. As concerns this clone: Its matching antigen is unknown.

Findings and caveats of the study: A mostly white British donor set with more females was recruited, and clonal diversity was possibly underestimated. Rises in breadth and depth of Spike-specific TCRs came after two AZD1222 doses. The reported proportion of spike-specific TCRs targeting unmutated variant regions was nearly half.

The germline V and J ends were trimmed by 4 bases and 0 bases, with 13 bases remaining between them. This CDR3 contains 15 residues. CDR1 and CDR2 from the germline V gene are SNHLY and FYNNEI. Sequencing was performed on peripheral blood, taken 28 days after the second AZD1222 dose. The V gene is TRBV2, the J gene TRBJ2-7; D might be TRBD1 (6 bases). The sequence came from an adult who received the AZD1222 COVID-19 vaccine. The CDR3 region is CASSAWDTYSYEQYF. Written as DNA, the CDR3 is TGTGCCAGCAGTGCGTGGGACACGTACTCCTACGAGCAGTACTTC.